This TCR beta chain was recovered during a study of blood T cell repertoires in COVID-19. As for the study in general: The United States, Italy and Spain supplied acute and convalescent COVID-19 samples.

Here immunoSEQ multiplex PCR was the method, and the copy in TCRdb shows in-frame clones only, minus some. The sample yields roughly 230,000 clones, over 75% seen once. During active infection, Seattle patients enrolled and were then monitored through disease. Trimming at V came to 0 bases and at J to 5 bases, leaving 10 bases not matched to a gene. CDR1 and CDR2 (germline): SGDLS, YYNGEE. The CDR3 is 17 amino acids. The chain combines TRBV9 with TRBJ2-1; 8 bases are shared with TRBD2. The TCR sequence derives from a man aged 45-65 years with COVID-19, enrolled during active disease. Specimen: peripheral blood. CDR3 nucleotides: TGTGCCAGCAGCGTAGGTCTGGCGGGGGGCTCTAACAATGAGCAGTTCTTC. Amino acids: CASSVGLAGGSNNEQFF.